Listed below are T cell receptor beta chains from one sample, sequenced in a study of T cells in Graves' hyperthyroidism and ophthalmopathy. TCRdb re-derived calls from the multiplex PCR reads in MiXCR, one entry per CDR3 protein. The sample lists 250,000 to 300,000 distinct CDR3 sequences; 13% were seen once. Material: blood. The receptors were sampled from a woman aged 25 to 45 with Graves' hyperthyroidism that later progressed to Graves' ophthalmopathy. The CDR3 runs from the conserved cysteine through the conserved F or W. A D gene is named only where the DNA matches it firmly. Size is stated for part of the rows, as once, few or many counts, or as a class when the clone is expanded.

J,D,V,size,DNA,CDR3
TRBJ2-7,-,TRBV4-1,few,TGCGCCAGCAGCCTGCGAGGGGGACCCTCCGAGCAGTACTTC,CASSLRGGPSEQYF
TRBJ2-5,-,TRBV7-6,many,TGTGCCAGCAGCTTAGATAAGGGGTTGGAGACCCAGTACTTC,CASSLDKGLETQYF
TRBJ1-5,TRBD1,TRBV2,many,TGTGCCAGCAGGGACAGGGGCGGTGTGAGCAATCAGCCCCAGCATTTT,CASRDRGGVSNQPQHF
TRBJ2-1,-,TRBV28,many,TGTGCCAGCAGTTATTACAATGAGCAGTTCTTC,CASSYYNEQFF
TRBJ1-5,TRBD1,TRBV12-3/TRBV12-4,many,TGTGCCAGCAGTTTTCGGCGACAGGGGTTTGGCAATCAGCCCCAGCATTTT,CASSFRRQGFGNQPQHF
TRBJ1-5,-,TRBV4-1,-,TGCGCCAGCAGCCAACAGAATCAGCCCCAGCATTTT,CASSQQNQPQHF
TRBJ2-5,TRBD1,TRBV20-1,few,TGCAGTGCCCGGACAGGGTCGGGACAGACCCAGTACTTC,CSARTGSGQTQYF
TRBJ2-5,-,TRBV28,many,TGTGCCAGCAGTGGGACGCTGGGAGTATGGACCCAGTACTTC,CASSGTLGVWTQYF
TRBJ2-3,-,TRBV9,-,TGTGCCAGCAGTGGGGCTGCAGATACGCAGTATTTT,CASSGAADTQYF
TRBJ1-2,-,TRBV12-3/TRBV12-4,many,TGTGCCAGCAGTGCCACCCTCGATGGCTACACCTTC,CASSATLDGYTF
TRBJ2-5,TRBD1,TRBV18,many,TGTGCCAGCTCATACTACGGGACAGGGCAAGAGACCCAGTACTTC,CASSYYGTGQETQYF
TRBJ2-1,TRBD2,TRBV7-6,few,TGTGCCAGCAGCCCTCCGGGCGGGAGGCCCAATGAGCAGTTCTTC,CASSPPGGRPNEQFF
TRBJ2-7,TRBD1,TRBV7-7,many,TGTGCTAGCAGCAAGGACAGGGACTACGAGCAGTACTTC,CASSKDRDYEQYF
TRBJ2-7,-,TRBV5-1,many,TGCGCCAGCAGCTGGGGGACGGGGCTCGGCGAGCAGTACTTC,CASSWGTGLGEQYF
TRBJ2-3,TRBD2,TRBV7-8,many,TGTGCCAGCAGCCTGACAGCTAGCGGGAGGTCCCGTGCGCAGTATTTT,CASSLTASGRSRAQYF
TRBJ2-1,-,TRBV5-6,-,TGTGCCAGCAGCTTAAGGCCCCCACTACTAGTACGGGTTGAGCAGTTCTTC,CASSLRPPLLVRVEQFF
TRBJ2-7,TRBD1,TRBV6-2/TRBV6-3,many,TGTGCCAGCAGTTCTTTCAGGGGGACAGGCGCCTACGAGCAGTACTTC,CASSSFRGTGAYEQYF
TRBJ2-1,TRBD2,TRBV4-3,many,TGCGCCAGCAGCCAAGAAGGGGTAGCGGGAGGAGCGGCCAATGAGCAGTTCTTC,CASSQEGVAGGAANEQFF
TRBJ2-2,TRBD2,TRBV9,-,TGTGCCAGCAGCGGGGGGACTAGCTCCGGGGAGCTGTTTTTT,CASSGGTSSGELFF
TRBJ1-1,-,TRBV30,many,TGTGCCTGGAGTCCCCCAGGGGCGGCTGAAGCTTTCTTT,CAWSPPGAAEAFF
TRBJ1-1,TRBD1,TRBV27,many,TGTGCCAGCAGTGTCCCGGGACAGGGCTCTAACACTGAAGCTTTCTTT,CASSVPGQGSNTEAFF
TRBJ1-1,-,TRBV6-1,many,TGTGCCAGCAGTGAAGCGGACATCGCTAATGAAGCTTTCTTT,CASSEADIANEAFF
TRBJ2-5,-,TRBV7-2,once,TGTGCCAGCAGCCCTCAAGCGGCAACGGGGGCCGAGACCCAGTACTTC,CASSPQAATGAETQYF
TRBJ1-5,TRBD1,TRBV6-1,many,TGTGCCAGCAGTGTAGACAGGGGTCAGCCCCAGCATTTT,CASSVDRGQPQHF
TRBJ2-7,TRBD2,TRBV6-2/TRBV6-3,many,TGTGCCAGCAGTTACATACTAGCGGGAGGCGAGCAGTACTTC,CASSYILAGGEQYF
TRBJ2-1,TRBD1,TRBV27,many,TGTGCCAGCAGTGGGACAGGGGGTATTAATGAGCAGTTCTTC,CASSGTGGINEQFF
TRBJ2-1,TRBD2,TRBV20-1,many,TGCAGTGCCGTAGCGGGAGGGTCCTACTCCGGGGGGGATGAGCAGTTCTTC,CSAVAGGSYSGGDEQFF
TRBJ2-2,-,TRBV20-1,-,TGCAGTCTTGGGGGGGGGCTTCCTGGCGAGGAGCTGTTTTTT,CSLGGGLPGEELFF
TRBJ2-5,TRBD2,TRBV27,many,TGTGCCAGCAGTTCCCTGACTAGCGGGAGACTAGAGACCCAGTACTTC,CASSSLTSGRLETQYF
TRBJ1-4,-,TRBV27,many,TGTGCCAGCAGTTTACCGATGGGAAAACTGTTTTTT,CASSLPMGKLFF
TRBJ2-2,-,TRBV7-6,many,TGTGCCAGCAGTTCCGCGACCGGATCGAACACCGGGGAGCTGTTTTTT,CASSSATGSNTGELFF
TRBJ1-5,TRBD1,TRBV12-3/TRBV12-4,many,TGTGCCAGCAGGACAGGGAAACAGCCCCAGCATTTT,CASRTGKQPQHF
TRBJ1-4,-,TRBV14,-,TGTGCCAGCAGCCACCGCCCGGGACTGAGATTTGAAAAACTGTTTTTT,CASSHRPGLRFEKLFF
TRBJ2-1,-,TRBV9,-,TGTGCCAGCAGCCCAAGTAGCGGAGCCGACAATGAGCAGTTCTTC,CASSPSSGADNEQFF
TRBJ2-7,-,TRBV10-2,-,TGCGCCAGTGGAACGAGTAGCGACGTCTTAGAGCAGTACTTC,CASGTSSDVLEQYF
TRBJ2-1,TRBD2,TRBV27,many,TGTGCCAGCAGTCAGATAGCGGGAGATACGATTGAGCAGTTCTTC,CASSQIAGDTIEQFF
TRBJ2-3,TRBD1,TRBV12-3/TRBV12-4,many,TGTGCCAGCAGTTTCCCGGACAGGGGTGAGGGAGATACGCAGTATTTT,CASSFPDRGEGDTQYF
TRBJ2-1,-,TRBV7-8,many,TGTGCCAGCAGCTTAAAGCGGAGGCTCCCAGATGAGCAGTTCTTC,CASSLKRRLPDEQFF
TRBJ1-6,-,TRBV6-2/TRBV6-3,many,TGTGCCAGCGCGCGGACGGCCTCGGATTCACCCCTCCACTTT,CASARTASDSPLHF
TRBJ1-2,TRBD1,TRBV3-1,many,TGTGCCAGCAGCCAAGCGACAGGGATGGGCTACACCTTC,CASSQATGMGYTF
TRBJ1-5,-,TRBV5-8,-,TGTGCCAGCAGCTCTTCTGGGGCGCAGCAGCCCCAGCATTTT,CASSSSGAQQPQHF
TRBJ2-3,TRBD1,TRBV29-1,many,TGCAGCGCCACAGGGGCGTCGCCCCTCGATACGCAGTATTTT,CSATGASPLDTQYF